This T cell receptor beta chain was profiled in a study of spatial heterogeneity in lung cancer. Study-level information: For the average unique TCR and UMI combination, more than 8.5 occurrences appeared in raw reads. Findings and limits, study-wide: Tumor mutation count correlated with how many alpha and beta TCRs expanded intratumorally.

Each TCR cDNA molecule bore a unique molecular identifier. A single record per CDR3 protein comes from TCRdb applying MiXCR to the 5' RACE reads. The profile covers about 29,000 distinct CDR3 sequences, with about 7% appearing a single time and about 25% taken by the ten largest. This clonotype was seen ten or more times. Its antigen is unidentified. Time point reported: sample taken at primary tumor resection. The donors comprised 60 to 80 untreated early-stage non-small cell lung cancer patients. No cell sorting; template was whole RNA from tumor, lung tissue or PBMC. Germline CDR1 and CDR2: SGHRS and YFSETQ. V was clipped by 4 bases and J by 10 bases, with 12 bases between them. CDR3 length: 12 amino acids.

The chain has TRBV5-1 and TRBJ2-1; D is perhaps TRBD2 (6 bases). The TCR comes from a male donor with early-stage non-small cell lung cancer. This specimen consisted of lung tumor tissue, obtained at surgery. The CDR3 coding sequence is TGCGCCAGCAGCCCCCCGGGGGAAGAGCAGTTCTTC. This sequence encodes CASSPPGEEQFF.